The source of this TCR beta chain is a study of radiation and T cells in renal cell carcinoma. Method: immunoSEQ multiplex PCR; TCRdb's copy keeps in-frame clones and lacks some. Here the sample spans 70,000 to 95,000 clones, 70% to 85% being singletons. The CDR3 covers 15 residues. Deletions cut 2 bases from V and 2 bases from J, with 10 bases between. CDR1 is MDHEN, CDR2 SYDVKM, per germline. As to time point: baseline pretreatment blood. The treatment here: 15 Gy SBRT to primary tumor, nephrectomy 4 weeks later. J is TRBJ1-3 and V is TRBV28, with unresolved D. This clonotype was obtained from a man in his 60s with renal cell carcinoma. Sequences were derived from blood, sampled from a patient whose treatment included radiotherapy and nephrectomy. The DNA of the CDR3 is TGTGCCAGCAGTTTAGGGTTTCCGCCTGGAAACACCATATATTTT. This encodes CASSLGFPPGNTIYF.